A single sample gave rise to the 31 T cell receptor beta chains below, sequenced in a study of cytomegalovirus exposure and HLA in healthy donors. Both 60 Vbeta primers and 13 Jbeta primers went into the PCR. TCRdb's copy holds only in-frame clones and misses some; the assay was immunoSEQ multiplex PCR. This sample yields roughly 180,000 clones, of which around 85% are seen a single time; 1% belongs to the top ten. The sample taken for sequencing was PBMCs. The receptors originated from a boy between 2 and 10 years old in good health and CMV-seronegative.

The chain employs TRBV7-9 and TRBJ2-1; D is ambiguous. The V end was cut by 2 bases, the J end by 5 bases, with 16 bases between. Germline CDR1 reads SEHNR; CDR2 reads FQNEAQ (reference sequence). There are 16 residues in the CDR3. The chain's CDR3 is CASSLNSNGANNEQFF. Written as DNA, the CDR3 is TGTGCCAGCAGCTTAAATTCTAACGGAGCAAACAATGAGCAGTTCTTC.

The chain combines TRBV7-9 with TRBJ2-1, with 8 bases aligning to TRBD1. V lost 0 bases, J lost 8 bases, and 6 bases stayed unmatched. Germline values: CDR1 SEHNR, CDR2 FQNEAQ (reference sequence). The CDR3 contains 15 residues. The CDR3 is CASSLAQGALDEQFF. CDR3 coding DNA: TGTGCCAGCAGCTTAGCTCAGGGGGCGTTGGATGAGCAGTTCTTC.

This rearrangement joins TRBV28 to TRBJ1-4, with 9 bases aligning to TRBD1. V lost 5 bases to trimming and J lost 6 bases; unmatched junction nucleotides: 4. Looked up from germline, CDR1 is MDHEN and CDR2 is SYDVKM. CDR3 length equals 14 residues. The CDR3, as DNA: TGTGCCAGCAGTCGGACAGGGGTAGATGAAAAACTGTTTTTT. It is translated as CASSRTGVDEKLFF.

The V and J genes are TRBV28 and TRBJ2-7; 8 bases match TRBD1. The germline V gene encodes CDR1 MDHEN and CDR2 SYDVKM. V lost 5 bases, J lost 5 bases, and 8 bases stayed unmatched. This CDR3 spans 14 amino acids. CDR3: CASSPSGQGDEQYV. The CDR3 region has the DNA TGTGCCAGCAGTCCCTCCGGACAGGGCGACGAGCAGTACGTC.

The chain joins TRBV30 to TRBJ1-1; D is undetermined. The CDR3 is 14 amino acids. V lost 0 bases, J lost 0 bases, and 8 bases lay in between. Germline-derived CDR1 and CDR2 are GTSNPN and SVGIG (reference sequence). CDR3 region: CAWSVNSLNTEAFF. In DNA, the CDR3 is TGTGCCTGGAGTGTAAACAGCTTGAACACTGAAGCTTTCTTT. The full variable domain, its missing parts supplied by reference TRBV30 and TRBJ1-1, is SQTIHQWPATLVQPVGSPLSLECTVEGTSNPNLYWYRQAAGRGLQLLFYSVGIGQISSEVPQNLSASRPQDRQFILSSKKLLLSDSGFYLCAWSVNSLNTEAFFGQGTRLTVV.

The rearrangement joins TRBV19 to TRBJ2-2; TRBD1 agrees at 11 bases. Germline V gene data show CDR1 as LNHDA and CDR2 as SQIVND (reference sequence). The CDR3 runs 15 residues. Unmatched junction bases numbered 2, after V lost 6 bases and J lost 2 bases. DNA for the CDR3: TGTGCCAGTAGGGACAGGGGGCTAAACACCGGGGAGCTGTTTTTT. It encodes CASRDRGLNTGELFF. The full variable domain, rest sourced from reference TRBV19 and TRBJ2-2, is DGGITQSPKYLFRKEGQNVTLSCEQNLNHDAMYWYRQDPGQGLRLIYYSQIVNDFQKGDIAEGYSVSREKKESFPLTVTSAQKNPTAFYLCASRDRGLNTGELFFGEGSRLTVL.

The chain uses TRBV18 and TRBJ2-2, with D possibly being TRBD2 (6 bases). The CDR3 totals 16 residues. Trimming left V 3 bases short and J 4 bases short, with 15 bases between. Germline CDR1 reads KGHSH; CDR2 reads LQKENI. In DNA, the CDR3 is TGTGCCAGCTCACCCCCCGCCGGGAGCGGCACCGGGGAGCTGTTTTTT. The encoded protein is CASSPPAGSGTGELFF. Filled out from reference TRBV18 and TRBJ2-2, the complete variable domain reads NAGVMQNPRHLVRRRGQEARLRCSPMKGHSHVYWYRQLPEEGLKFMVYLQKENIIDESGMPKERFSAEFPKEGPSILRIQQVVRGDSAAYFCASSPPAGSGTGELFFGEGSRLTVL.

The chain is built from TRBV27 and TRBJ2-1; 11 bases are shared with TRBD2. The germline CDR1 and CDR2 sequences are MNHEY and SMNVEV (reference sequence). V was clipped by 5 bases and J by 9 bases; unmatched bases: 9. The length of the CDR3 is 15 residues. In DNA form, the CDR3 reads TGTGCCAGCAGTATAGCGGGAGGGGGCCAATTTGAGCAGTTCTTC. This sequence encodes CASSIAGGGQFEQFF.

This clone came up once. CDR3 bases: TGTGCCAGCAGGGAGGACAGAAACTATGGCTACACCTTC. Its protein is CASREDRNYGYTF. V gene TRBV7-9 combines with J gene TRBJ1-2, with D possibly matching TRBD1 (6 bases). Per the germline V gene, CDR1 is SEHNR and CDR2 is FQNEAQ (reference sequence). This CDR3 has 13 residues. Trimming took 6 bases from V and 2 from J, leaving 10 bases between them.

The chain links TRBV2 to TRBJ2-7; a weak D match, TRBD2 (5 bases). Germline V gene sequence: CDR1 SNHLY, CDR2 FYNNEI. The V end lost 3 bases, the J end lost 6 bases, and 18 bases lay between the germline ends. CDR3 length: 15 residues. As DNA, the CDR3 is TGTGCCAGCAGTGACTTTCGGGATCCGGCCTCCGAGCAGTACTTC. Protein: CASSDFRDPASEQYF. Using reference TRBV2 and TRBJ2-7 for the parts outside the CDR3, the full variable domain is EPEVTQTPSHQVTQMGQEVILRCVPISNHLYFYWYRQILGQKVEFLVSFYNNEISEKSEIFDDQFSVERPDGSNFTLKIRSTKLEDSAMYFCASSDFRDPASEQYFGPGTRLTVT.

J is TRBJ2-1 and V is TRBV6-6, with 14 positions matching TRBD2. In germline, CDR1 is MNHNY, CDR2 SVGAGI (reference sequence). V dropped 5 bases and J dropped 9; count of bases not matched to a gene: 9. The CDR3 loop spans 16 amino acids. In DNA form, the CDR3 reads TGTGCCAGCAGTAGGACTAGCGGGGGGACAGGCGGTGAGCAGTTCTTC. Residues: CASSRTSGGTGGEQFF.

The V call is TRBV5-8, the J call TRBJ2-5; tentative D call: TRBD2 (5 bases). The better agreement between TRBJ2-7 and the DNA end casts doubt on the J call. Germline V gene sequence: CDR1 SGHTS, CDR2 YDEGEE. This CDR3 contains 17 residues. CDR3 DNA: TGTGCCAGCAGCTTGGACACCTTAGCGAAGAGCTCCTACGAGCAGTACTTC. Protein sequence: CASSLDTLAKSSYEQYF.

The chain employs TRBV27 and TRBJ2-7; 11 positions match TRBD2. CDR1 is MNHEY, CDR2 SMNVEV, per germline (reference sequence). The CDR3 is made up of 17 amino acids. The V gene end was trimmed by 1 base and the J gene end by 2 bases; junction bases not matched to a gene: 7. This CDR3 reads CASSLYYLAGGTYEQYF. For the CDR3, the DNA is TGTGCCAGCAGTTTATACTATCTAGCGGGGGGTACCTACGAGCAGTACTTC.

V usage is TRBV6-6 and J usage is TRBJ2-5; tentatively, D is TRBD2 (6 bases). CDR1 and CDR2 (germline): MNHNY, SVGAGI (reference sequence). This CDR3 spans 11 amino acids. Trimming took off 6 bases at V and 5 bases at J, with 7 bases between the two ends. CDR3 nucleotides: TGTGCCAGCAGGGGACTTGAGACCCAGTACTTC. It is translated as CASRGLETQYF.

The chain recombines TRBV19 with TRBJ1-4, with 8 bases identical to TRBD1. The CDR3 runs to 12 residues. Losses at the gene ends were 7 bases for V and 8 bases for J; bases not matched to a gene: 3. Germline CDR1 LNHDA, CDR2 SQIVND (reference sequence). The CDR3 coding sequence is TGTGCCAGTACCAGGGGGCCGGAAAAACTGTTTTTT. Amino acid sequence: CASTRGPEKLFF.

This clone showed up just once. The gene calls are TRBV30 and TRBJ2-1; 13 bases match TRBD2. Germline CDR1 is GTSNPN and CDR2 is SVGIG (reference sequence). CDR3 size: 15 residues. Unmatched junction bases numbered 5, after V lost 1 base and J lost 8 bases. CDR3 protein: CAWSGGLAGLDEQFF. DNA of the CDR3: TGTGCCTGGAGTGGGGGACTAGCGGGATTGGATGAGCAGTTCTTC.

The CDR3 DNA follows: TGCGCCAGCAGTGAGTCGAGAGATCAGCCCCAGCATTTT. Translated: CASSESRDQPQHF. This chain uses TRBV10-1 with TRBJ1-5; D is undetermined. Per germline, CDR1 WNHNN and CDR2 SYGVQD (reference sequence). V shed 0 bases and J shed 5 bases, with 5 bases lying between them. The CDR3 has 13 residues.

The chain links TRBV6-5 to TRBJ1-2, with D unresolved. Trimming shortened V by 0 bases and J by 3 bases, and 8 bases separated the two germline ends. The germline V gene encodes CDR1 MNHEY and CDR2 SVGAGI. CDR3 length: 14 residues. The CDR3 DNA reads TGTGCCAGCAGTTACTCGAGAGGGTACTATGGCTACACCTTC. The encoded protein is CASSYSRGYYGYTF.

The chain couples TRBV29-1 to TRBJ2-1, with 8 bases aligning to TRBD2. After removal of 2 bases from V and 4 bases from J, the junction contained 7 bases not matched to a gene. Per germline, CDR1 SQVTM and CDR2 ANQGSEA. This CDR3 contains 15 residues. CDR3 sequence (DNA): TGCAGCGTTGAACCCAGCGGGGGCCCTTACAATGAGCAGTTCTTC. Translation gives CSVEPSGGPYNEQFF.

This chain uses TRBV7-8 with TRBJ2-7; 10 bases align to TRBD2. Germline V gives CDR1 SGHVS, CDR2 FQNEAQ. The CDR3 is made up of 16 amino acids. CDR3: CASSLGSSGGSYGQYV. The CDR3 DNA is TGTGCCAGCAGCTTAGGGTCTAGCGGGGGAAGCTACGGGCAGTACGTC.

In nucleotides, the CDR3 is TGTGCCAGCTCACCACCCTTACAGAGCACAGATACGCAGTATTTT. It specifies CASSPPLQSTDTQYF. The chain recombines TRBV18 with TRBJ2-3, with no clear D. The CDR3 spans 15 residues. From germline, CDR1 is KGHSH and CDR2 LQKENI. Between the trimmed V and J ends, which lost 0 bases and 0 bases, there was a span of 7 bases.

The rearrangement joins TRBV2 to TRBJ2-1; no clear D gene. CDR1 and CDR2 from the germline V gene are SNHLY and FYNNEI. This CDR3 region has 12 residues. V was trimmed by 2 bases and J by 9 bases, leaving 8 bases between them. DNA of the CDR3: TGTGCCAGCAGTGAATACCCGGGTGAGCAGTTCTTC. This gives the protein CASSEYPGEQFF.

The V call is TRBV29-1, the J call TRBJ2-5; tentative D call: TRBD1 (7 bases). The J call may be mistaken, given a closer DNA end match to TRBJ2-7. CDR1 and CDR2 (germline): SQVTM, ANQGSEA. The CDR3 contains 13 residues. CDR3 sequence: CSVDAGQNYEQYF. The CDR3 DNA is TGCAGCGTTGACGCGGGACAGAACTACGAGCAGTACTTC.

The chain links TRBV14 to TRBJ2-5; 9 bases map to TRBD2. Losses at the gene ends were 1 base for V and 3 bases for J; bases not matched to a gene: 12. The CDR3 has 18 residues. Germline V gives CDR1 SGHDN, CDR2 FVKESK. CDR3 in DNA: TGTGCCAGCAGCCAAGTTCCTAGCGGGACTTTAGGGGAAGAGACCCAGTACTTC. It yields the protein CASSQVPSGTLGEETQYF.

The chain couples TRBV5-1 to TRBJ2-5, with a tentative D call TRBD1 (5 bases). The CDR3 totals 16 residues. Trimming removed 0 bases from V and 3 bases from J, with 15 bases in between. Germline CDR1 SGHRS, CDR2 YFSETQ. The chain's CDR3 is CASSLEAWGGKETQYF. CDR3 bases: TGCGCCAGCAGCTTGGAGGCCTGGGGCGGAAAAGAGACCCAGTACTTC.

The gene calls are TRBV28 and TRBJ1-5; 9 bases are a match to TRBD1. The CDR3 loop spans 16 amino acids. Losses at the gene ends were 6 bases for V and 0 bases for J; bases not matched to a gene: 6. Per germline, CDR1 MDHEN and CDR2 SYDVKM. CDR3 sequence reads: CASRVTGGISNQPQHF. The CDR3 bases are TGTGCCAGCAGGGTGACAGGGGGTATTAGCAATCAGCCCCAGCATTTT.

This chain joins TRBV11-2 and TRBJ1-5; D not certain. The germline gives CDR1 SGHAT, CDR2 FQNNGV. The CDR3 has 15 residues. Trimming shortened V by 1 base and J by 3 bases, and 10 bases separated the two germline ends. CDR3 sequence reads: CASSLVGRYNQPQHF. For the CDR3, the DNA is TGTGCCAGCAGCTTAGTGGGCAGATACAATCAGCCCCAGCATTTT.

The chain is built from TRBV27 and TRBJ2-7, with 16 positions matching TRBD2. Germline CDR1 MNHEY, CDR2 SMNVEV (reference sequence). V lost 0 bases to trimming and J lost 3 bases; unmatched junction nucleotides: 5. The CDR3 spans 18 residues. DNA of the CDR3: TGTGCCAGCAGTTTATCCGGGACTAGCGGGAGGGCCTTCTACGAGCAGTACTTC. Translation gives CASSLSGTSGRAFYEQYF.

The V gene is TRBV28, the J gene TRBJ1-1; 7 bases map to TRBD1. Trimming cost V 6 bases and J 1 base; bases outside gene matches: 8. Germline loops: CDR1 MDHEN, CDR2 SYDVKM. The CDR3 is 15 residues long. The chain's CDR3 is CASRPSTGTNTEAFF. CDR3 nucleotide sequence: TGTGCCAGCAGGCCCTCGACAGGGACGAACACTGAAGCTTTCTTT.

The J gene is TRBJ1-1, the V gene TRBV2; D is ambiguous. Germline V CDR1 and CDR2: SNHLY, FYNNEI. CDR3 length: 15 residues. V was clipped by 6 bases and J by 0 bases, with 14 bases between them. The CDR3 sequence: CASRGGRRMNTEAFF. CDR3 nucleotides: TGTGCCAGCAGAGGAGGGAGGCGGATGAACACTGAAGCTTTCTTT.

The chain combines TRBV10-2 with TRBJ2-5; possible D gene TRBD2, 7 bases. Looked up from germline, CDR1 is WSHSY and CDR2 is SAAADI. This CDR3 spans 15 amino acids. Trimming left V 7 bases short and J 5 bases short, with 20 bases between. The CDR3 DNA reads TGCGCCAGCACATTAGGGGGAGGGCCGGGGGAGACCCAGTACTTC. It encodes CASTLGGGPGETQYF.